A selection of T cell receptor beta chains follows, all from one sample in a study of CD8 T cells in ankylosing spondylitis. MiXCR, applied by TCRdb to the 5' RACE reads, yields one record per CDR3 protein. The sample lists around 160,000 distinct CDR3 sequences; approximately 10% were seen once. Sequencing was carried out using blood, either unsorted or a sorted T cell fraction (not recorded which). Receptor source: a male donor with ankylosing spondylitis or in good health (not recorded which). CDR3s include the opening cysteine and the closing phenylalanine or tryptophan. A D gene is named only where the DNA matches it firmly. Where a row states a size, it is once, few, many or the class of an expanded clone; other rows omit it.

DNA: TGTGCCAGCAGCTTAATGGAAGGGGAGACCCAGTACTTC
CDR3: CASSLMEGETQYF
V: TRBV7-2
J: TRBJ2-5
size: NA
D: NA

DNA: TGTGCCAGCACCATCTCACGGGGGGACAGGGGCTACGAGCAGTACTTC
CDR3: CASTISRGDRGYEQYF
V: TRBV7-6
J: TRBJ2-7
size: many
D: TRBD1

DNA: TGTGCCAGCAGCCAAGCGGGCTCTGGAAACACCATATATTTT
CDR3: CASSQAGSGNTIYF
V: TRBV12-3/TRBV12-4
J: TRBJ1-3
size: NA
D: NA

DNA: TGTGCCAGCCCGGGTTGGAATCAGCCCCAGCATTTT
CDR3: CASPGWNQPQHF
V: TRBV21-1
J: TRBJ1-5
size: many
D: NA

DNA: TGCAGTGCTAGACAGACAGGGACCCACTATGGCTACACCTTC
CDR3: CSARQTGTHYGYTF
V: TRBV20-1
J: TRBJ1-2
size: NA
D: TRBD1

DNA: TGTGCCAGCAGTGGGCCAGGAGAACAGCCCCAGCATTTT
CDR3: CASSGPGEQPQHF
V: TRBV2
J: TRBJ1-5
size: few
D: NA

DNA: TGTGCCATCAGGCCAGAGATGGGGATAGAGACCCAGTACTTC
CDR3: CAIRPEMGIETQYF
V: TRBV10-3
J: TRBJ2-5
size: many
D: NA

DNA: TGTGCCAGCGGAGACAATGAGCAGTTCTTC
CDR3: CASGDNEQFF
V: TRBV6-2/TRBV6-3
J: TRBJ2-1
size: few
D: NA

DNA: TGCGCCAGCAGCTTGAGGGCCAGCTCCTACAATGAGCAGTTCTTC
CDR3: CASSLRASSYNEQFF
V: TRBV5-1
J: TRBJ2-1
size: many
D: NA

DNA: TGTGCCAGCAGTGGAAGCGGGAGTACGGGTGAGCAGTACTTC
CDR3: CASSGSGSTGEQYF
V: TRBV25-1
J: TRBJ2-7
size: many
D: TRBD2

DNA: TGTGCCAGCAGCCCCCGGGACCACTCCTACGAGCAGTACTTC
CDR3: CASSPRDHSYEQYF
V: TRBV7-8
J: TRBJ2-7
size: few
D: NA

DNA: TGCAGCGTTGGACAGGGCGGAGAGACCCAGTACTTC
CDR3: CSVGQGGETQYF
V: TRBV29-1
J: TRBJ2-5
size: many
D: TRBD1